The sequence of this T cell receptor beta chain was determined in a study of CD8 T cells in ankylosing spondylitis. This CDR3 is 14 amino acids long. The V and J ends lost 8 bases and 0 bases respectively, with 13 bases between them. Germline V gene data show CDR1 as SNHLY and CDR2 as FYNNEI. Study outcomes and limitations: Several highly homologous variants made up a TCR beta motif, and this motif appeared characteristic of ankylosing spondylitis blood.

In the case of this clonotype: The antigen is not known.

Via MiXCR, TCRdb re-called the 5' RACE reads, giving one row per CDR3 protein. The sample yields a few hundred thousand distinct CDR3 sequences, under 25% seen once. This clonotype was obtained from a male donor with ankylosing spondylitis. The chain joins TRBV2 to TRBJ1-1, with D hard to call. Sequencing was done on a sample of blood, either unsorted or a sorted T cell fraction (not recorded which). CDR3 loop: CASAVDNMNTEAFF. As DNA, the CDR3 is TGTGCCAGCGCGGTGGATAATATGAACACTGAAGCTTTCTTT.